These 30 T cell receptor beta chains were all obtained from the same sample, sequenced in a study of T cell changes during pregnancy in multiple sclerosis. The assay was immunoSEQ multiplex PCR, and TCRdb's table has in-frame clones only and misses some. This table holds around 80,000 clones, around 94% found once. The source was peripheral blood, collected in the second trimester of pregnancy. The receptors come from a female donor in good health, enrolled as a control in a pregnancy study.

Only one count was recorded for this clone. The chain has TRBV5-1 and TRBJ2-5; a weak D match, TRBD1 (5 bases). CDR1 and CDR2 (germline): SGHRS, YFSETQ. The ends were cut back, 2 bases at V and 2 bases at J, with 7 bases in the middle. The CDR3 consists of 13 residues. The CDR3 loop reads CASSLQEQETQYF. Written as DNA, the CDR3 is TGCGCCAGCAGCTTACAGGAGCAAGAGACCCAGTACTTC.

V gene TRBV7-2 combines with J gene TRBJ2-2; 16 bases line up with TRBD2. Trimming at V came to 4 bases and at J to 7 bases, leaving 9 bases not matched to a gene. CDR1 is SGHTA and CDR2 is FQGNSA in the germline V gene. The CDR3 is made up of 18 amino acids. This CDR3 reads CASSSSGLAGGLYGELFF. CDR3 nucleotides: TGTGCCAGCAGCTCATCGGGACTAGCGGGAGGGCTGTACGGGGAGCTGTTTTTT.

The rearrangement joins TRBV4-1 to TRBJ2-3, with 9 nucleotides matching TRBD1. The CDR3 is 18 amino acids. V dropped 5 bases and J dropped 4; count of bases not matched to a gene: 16. Germline V gives CDR1 MGHRA, CDR2 YSYEKL. The CDR3 bases are TGCGCCAGCAGCACCGGGACAGGGCCTATGGTTTGGGCAGATACGCAGTATTTT. It specifies CASSTGTGPMVWADTQYF.

This chain links TRBV7-2 with TRBJ2-1, with D unclear. The CDR3 length is 17 residues. Deletions cut 2 bases from V and 1 base from J, with 15 bases between. CDR1 is SGHTA, CDR2 FQGNSA, per germline. CDR3 amino acids: CASSLFGSSQSYNEQFF. The CDR3 DNA is TGTGCCAGCAGCTTATTCGGTAGCTCACAATCCTACAATGAGCAGTTCTTC.

The J gene is TRBJ1-1, the V gene TRBV28; D might be TRBD1 (5 bases). This CDR3 comprises 14 residues. Trimming pared 5 bases from V and 3 bases from J, leaving 13 bases between. The germline V gene encodes CDR1 MDHEN and CDR2 SYDVKM. CDR3 in amino acids: CASSPAGEYTEAFF. In DNA form, the CDR3 reads TGTGCCAGCAGTCCCGCGGGGGAGTACACTGAAGCTTTCTTT.

The chain is built from TRBV6-5 and TRBJ1-2; 7 positions match TRBD1. This CDR3 is 12 amino acids long. With 6 bases clipped from V and 8 bases from J, the junction kept 6 bases outside the gene matches. Germline V gives CDR1 MNHEY, CDR2 SVGAGI. CDR3 in amino acids: CASSRQGIGYTF. The DNA of the CDR3 is TGTGCCAGCAGCCGACAGGGAATAGGCTACACCTTC.

The CDR3 loop is CASSFTGGGETQYF. CDR3 DNA: TGTGCCAGCAGCTTTACAGGGGGCGGAGAGACCCAGTACTTC. The gene calls are TRBV7-9 and TRBJ2-5; 9 bases are shared with TRBD1. This CDR3 spans 14 amino acids. Germline V lookup: CDR1 SEHNR, CDR2 FQNEAQ (reference sequence). Unmatched junction bases numbered 3, after V lost 3 bases and J lost 4 bases.

This clone has a handful of counts. J is TRBJ1-5 and V is TRBV5-4; D might be TRBD1 (6 bases). Deletions cut 1 base from V and 1 base from J, with 6 bases between. The CDR3 totals 14 residues. Per germline, CDR1 SGHNT and CDR2 YYREEE (reference sequence). This CDR3 is CASSLRGSNQPQHF. DNA for the CDR3: TGTGCCAGCAGCTTGAGGGGGAGCAATCAGCCCCAGCATTTT.

The chain carries TRBV29-1 and TRBJ2-1; 7 nucleotides match TRBD1. This CDR3 spans 13 amino acids. Unmatched junction bases numbered 4, after V lost 7 bases and J lost 1 base. Germline CDR1 reads SQVTM; CDR2 reads ANQGSEA. CDR3 sequence: CSAGQASYNEQFF. Written as DNA, the CDR3 is TGCAGCGCAGGACAGGCTTCCTACAATGAGCAGTTCTTC.

The J gene is TRBJ1-1, the V gene TRBV30, with D hard to call. Deletions cut 4 bases from V and 11 bases from J, with 17 bases between. This CDR3 has 12 residues. CDR1 is GTSNPN and CDR2 is SVGIG in the germline V gene (reference sequence). The chain's CDR3 is CAWTPRSGSAFF. The DNA for the CDR3 is TGTGCCTGGACTCCCCGTTCGGGAAGTGCTTTCTTT. The full variable domain, completed using reference TRBV30 and TRBJ1-1, is SQTIHQWPATLVQPVGSPLSLECTVEGTSNPNLYWYRQAAGRGLQLLFYSVGIGQISSEVPQNLSASRPQDRQFILSSKKLLLSDSGFYLCAWTPRSGSAFFGQGTRLTVV.

The chain links TRBV5-4 to TRBJ2-5, with TRBD2 matching 8 bases. This CDR3 has 15 amino acids. Trimming removed 4 bases from V and 7 bases from J; junction bases left unmatched: 12. Germline-derived CDR1 and CDR2 are SGHNT and YYREEE (reference sequence). CDR3 coding DNA: TGTGCCAGCAGCGGCGGAGCGGGGGCGGAAGGGACCCAGTACTTC. The encoded protein is CASSGGAGAEGTQYF.

The rearrangement links TRBV6-4 to TRBJ2-7, with D perhaps matching TRBD2 (5 bases). CDR1 MRHNA and CDR2 SNTAGT come from the germline V gene. The CDR3 is 12 amino acids. Between the trimmed V and J ends, which lost 4 bases and 4 bases, there was a span of 8 bases. CDR3 sequence (DNA): TGTGCCAGCAGTGGGACTTCATACGAGCAGTACTTC. Its translation: CASSGTSYEQYF.

The chain links TRBV6-6 to TRBJ2-1; 14 bases fit TRBD2. The CDR3 spans 14 residues. Germline V lookup: CDR1 MNHNY, CDR2 SVGAGI (reference sequence). The J segment lost 9 bases and the V segment lost 6 bases, leaving 4 bases of the junction unmatched. CDR3 region: CASSGLAGGSEQFF. The CDR3 DNA reads TGTGCCAGCAGCGGACTAGCGGGAGGATCTGAGCAGTTCTTC.

This chain links TRBV6-1 with TRBJ1-1; D is possibly TRBD1 (6 bases). This CDR3 is 15 amino acids long. Per the germline V gene, CDR1 is MNHNS and CDR2 is SASEGT. V gave up 6 bases and J gave up 1 base, with 15 bases separating them. The CDR3 bases are TGTGCCAGCAGGCCGGACAGCATCCCGAACACTGAAGCTTTCTTT. This gives the protein CASRPDSIPNTEAFF.

This clone has more than one count but fewer than ten. V usage is TRBV27 and J usage is TRBJ2-7, with D perhaps TRBD1 (6 bases). The V gene's germline CDR1 is MNHEY and CDR2 SMNVEV (reference sequence). With 8 bases removed from V and 2 bases from J, the gap between germline ends came to 13 bases. The length of the CDR3 is 13 residues. CDR3 coding DNA: TGTGCCAGCCGCCCGGCAGGGGCCTACGAGCAGTACTTC. As protein: CASRPAGAYEQYF.

The rearrangement uses TRBV9 and TRBJ2-1, with 7 bases matching TRBD1. The CDR3 runs 14 residues. The germline CDR1 and CDR2 sequences are SGDLS and YYNGEE. The J segment lost 10 bases and the V segment lost 4 bases, leaving 11 bases of the junction unmatched. The CDR3 nucleotides are TGTGCCAGCAGCCCGCCCCCGGACAGGCCCGAGCAGTTCTTC. Translated: CASSPPPDRPEQFF.

V is TRBV25-1 and J is TRBJ2-2; 15 nucleotides line up with TRBD2. J lost 3 bases, V lost 6 bases, and 8 bases had no gene match. This CDR3 has 18 residues. The germline V gene encodes CDR1 MGHDK and CDR2 SYGVNS. CDR3 nucleotides: TGTGCCAGCAGCCTCGGACTAGCGGGAGGGCCTGACACCGGGGAGCTGTTTTTT. Its protein is CASSLGLAGGPDTGELFF.

This clone was found a few times. The chain combines TRBV10-3 with TRBJ2-2; TRBD1 matches at 7 bases. Germline lookup yields CDR1 ENHRY and CDR2 SYGVKD. The trim removed 6 bases at V and 5 bases at J, leaving 0 bases unmatched. The CDR3 runs 12 residues. CDR3 in amino acids: CAIRTGTGELFF. As DNA, the CDR3 is TGTGCCATCAGGACAGGGACCGGGGAGCTGTTTTTT.

The chain recombines TRBV11-1 with TRBJ2-5; 7 nucleotides agree with TRBD1. The J call is doubtful: the DNA matches TRBJ2-7 better. CDR1 and CDR2 from the germline V gene are SGHAT and FQDESV (reference sequence). The CDR3 totals 14 residues. The CDR3 protein is CASSRDSLSYEQYF. The CDR3 nucleotides read TGTGCCAGCAGCCGGGACAGCCTGTCCTACGAGCAGTACTTC.

The chain carries TRBV7-8 and TRBJ1-1; weak D call: TRBD1 (6 bases). The CDR3 has 15 residues. Germline V gene lookup returns CDR1 SGHVS and CDR2 FQNEAQ. V was shortened by 6 bases and J by 1 base, with 15 bases between the two germline ends. The CDR3 here is CASSPTWGQNTEAFF. The CDR3 DNA reads TGTGCCAGCAGTCCGACCTGGGGACAGAACACTGAAGCTTTCTTT. Combining the CDR3 with reference TRBV7-8 and TRBJ1-1 gives the whole variable domain GAGVSQSPRYKVAKRGQDVALRCDPISGHVSLFWYQQALGQGPEFLTYFQNEAQLDKSGLPSDRFFAERPEGSVSTLKIQRTQQEDSAVYLCASSPTWGQNTEAFFGQGTRLTVV.

The chain is built from TRBV2 and TRBJ2-7; D is unclear. CDR1 and CDR2 from the germline V gene are SNHLY and FYNNEI. This CDR3 is 14 amino acids long. The germline V and J ends were trimmed by 0 bases and 4 bases, with 10 bases remaining between them. The CDR3 here is CASSEALSGYEQYF. In DNA, the CDR3 is TGTGCCAGCAGTGAAGCGCTCTCAGGTTACGAGCAGTACTTC.

The chain is built from TRBV4-1 and TRBJ2-5; D might be TRBD1 (5 bases). CDR3 length equals 15 residues. V was clipped by 2 bases and J by 5 bases, with 15 bases between them. CDR1 is MGHRA, CDR2 YSYEKL, per germline. CDR3 sequence reads: CASSQYLDSLETQYF. CDR3 DNA sequence: TGCGCCAGCAGCCAATATTTAGACAGTTTGGAGACCCAGTACTTC.

CDR3 in DNA: TGTGCCAGCAGCATCGGGACAACCTCCTACAATGAGCAGTTCTTC. Amino acid sequence: CASSIGTTSYNEQFF. V is TRBV7-2 and J is TRBJ2-1; the D gene is possibly TRBD1 (6 bases). The germline V gene encodes CDR1 SGHTA and CDR2 FQGNSA. V was clipped by 5 bases and J by 0 bases, with 11 bases between them. The CDR3 consists of 15 residues.

The V call is TRBV6-4, the J call TRBJ2-3; TRBD2 matches 10 bases. Trimming removed 3 bases from V and 5 bases from J; junction bases left unmatched: 2. From germline, CDR1 is MRHNA and CDR2 SNTAGT. CDR3 length equals 14 residues. The CDR3 nucleotides read TGTGCCAGCAGTGAGTCTAGCGGGAGAGATACGCAGTATTTT. This gives the protein CASSESSGRDTQYF.

V is TRBV19 and J is TRBJ2-6, with 11 bases aligning to TRBD1. The CDR3 has 18 amino acids. The V and J ends lost 5 bases and 1 base, in that order; junction bases with no gene match: 7. CDR1 is LNHDA, CDR2 SQIVND, per germline (reference sequence). Here the CDR3 DNA reads TGTGCCAGTAGTTCCGGGACAGGGGGTTATTCTGGGGCCAACGTCCTGACTTTC. Protein product: CASSSGTGGYSGANVLTF.

The chain combines TRBV28 with TRBJ1-5, with 8 bases matching TRBD1. V was pared by 1 base and J by 0 bases, with 8 bases of the junction left unmatched. The CDR3 is made up of 18 amino acids. Germline V gene sequence: CDR1 MDHEN, CDR2 SYDVKM. DNA for the CDR3: TGTGCCAGCAGTTTATTGGCCGGGACAGGTGATAGCAATCAGCCCCAGCATTTT. Translating gives CASSLLAGTGDSNQPQHF.

This sequence joins TRBV4-1 and TRBJ2-7; 8 nucleotides line up with TRBD1. CDR3 length: 16 residues. CDR1 MGHRA and CDR2 YSYEKL come from the germline V gene. The V segment lost 4 bases and the J segment 6 bases; nucleotides outside the gene matches: 14. CDR3 region: CASSPSLGTGVGEQYF. The CDR3 nucleotides read TGCGCCAGCAGCCCCAGTCTTGGGACAGGTGTGGGCGAGCAGTACTTC.

This chain links TRBV5-1 with TRBJ2-7; the D is unclear. Per germline, CDR1 SGHRS and CDR2 YFSETQ. V was pared by 0 bases and J by 7 bases, with 14 bases between. The CDR3 is 14 amino acids. The CDR3 protein is CASSLVRLQEEQYF. CDR3 in DNA: TGCGCCAGCAGCTTGGTGAGGCTCCAAGAGGAGCAGTACTTC.

The chain couples TRBV7-2 to TRBJ1-1; D ambiguous. Germline CDR1 SGHTA, CDR2 FQGNSA. This CDR3 is built from 15 residues. Deletions cut 6 bases from V and 1 base from J, with 15 bases between. The CDR3 protein is CASSQTPGQNTEAFF. CDR3 bases: TGTGCCAGCAGTCAAACCCCGGGTCAGAACACTGAAGCTTTCTTT.

The chain uses TRBV5-6 and TRBJ2-3; D gene uncertain. Trimming pared 1 base from V and 0 bases from J, leaving 6 bases between. The CDR3 loop spans 14 amino acids. The V gene's germline CDR1 is SGHDT and CDR2 YYEEEE. CDR3 coding DNA: TGTGCCAGCAGCTTGACAGTTAGCACAGATACGCAGTATTTT. Translation: CASSLTVSTDTQYF.